The 21 T cell receptor beta chains in this list originate from one sample, sequenced in a study of blood T cell repertoires in COVID-19. This table comes from immunoSEQ multiplex PCR, and its TCRdb copy is limited to in-frame clones, with some not included. The sample holds about 200,000 clones, about 88% seen once. The specimen was peripheral blood. The receptors shown here come from a woman in her forties or fifties with COVID-19, enrolled during active disease.

This sequence joins TRBV5-4 and TRBJ2-7; unclear D gene. The CDR3 covers 12 residues. V lost 1 base to trimming and J lost 1 base, with 3 bases between them. The germline V gene has CDR1 SGHNT and CDR2 YYREEE (reference sequence). CDR3 in amino acids: CASSLYSYEQYF. In DNA form, the CDR3 reads TGTGCCAGCAGCTTGTATTCCTACGAGCAGTACTTC.

The rearrangement links TRBV24-1 to TRBJ2-6; D not resolved. Trimming removed 4 bases from V and 2 bases from J, with 14 bases in between. Looked up from germline, CDR1 is KGHDR and CDR2 is SFDVKD. The length of the CDR3 is 17 residues. In nucleotides, the CDR3 is TGTGCCACCAGTGAGTCCGGGTATGCAGCTGGGGCCAACGTCCTGACTTTC. This codes for CATSESGYAAGANVLTF.

V and J are TRBV2 and TRBJ2-4; 8 bases are a match to TRBD2. Germline V gene data show CDR1 as SNHLY and CDR2 as FYNNEI. J was trimmed by 2 bases and V by 1 base; bases with no gene match: 4. The CDR3 is 16 residues long. The CDR3 loop reads CASSEVRGGTKNIQYF. The CDR3 nucleotides read TGTGCCAGCAGTGAAGTTCGCGGGGGGACCAAAAACATTCAGTACTTC.

This clone was seen just once. The gene calls are TRBV9 and TRBJ1-5; 7 positions agree with TRBD1. CDR3 length: 17 amino acids. The V segment lost 0 bases and the J segment 5 bases; nucleotides outside the gene matches: 11. Germline CDR1 SGDLS, CDR2 YYNGEE. The CDR3 nucleotides are TGTGCCAGCAGCGTAGTGTCTCACGACAGGGTCGATCAGCCCCAGCATTTT. Translating gives CASSVVSHDRVDQPQHF.

This chain links TRBV7-2 with TRBJ2-7; perhaps TRBD1 as D (5 bases). Trimming took off 4 bases at V and 3 bases at J, with 7 bases between the two ends. This CDR3 has 12 residues. In germline, CDR1 is SGHTA, CDR2 FQGNSA. The CDR3 sequence: CASSSQGYEQYF. The CDR3 DNA reads TGTGCCAGCAGCTCGCAGGGCTACGAGCAGTACTTC.

The rearrangement links TRBV10-2 to TRBJ2-7; 9 positions agree with TRBD1. V was pared by 2 bases and J by 0 bases, with 8 bases of the junction left unmatched. Germline V gives CDR1 WSHSY, CDR2 SAAADI. The CDR3 extends over 17 amino acids. CDR3 protein: CASSEGTGTGFSYEQYV. CDR3 nucleotide sequence: TGCGCCAGCAGTGAGGGCACCGGGACAGGGTTCTCCTACGAGCAGTACGTC.

A single count supports this clone. This sequence joins TRBV30 and TRBJ1-2, with D perhaps matching TRBD1 (6 bases). Germline V gene lookup returns CDR1 GTSNPN and CDR2 SVGIG (reference sequence). This CDR3 has 14 amino acids. CDR3 amino acids: CALAQGSTNYGYTF. DNA of the CDR3: TGTGCTTTAGCTCAGGGGAGTACGAACTATGGCTACACCTTC.

V usage is TRBV7-9 and J usage is TRBJ2-2; D remains ambiguous. The CDR3 covers 11 residues. Germline assignment: CDR1 SEHNR and CDR2 FQNEAQ (reference sequence). Trimming took off 6 bases at V and 5 bases at J, with 4 bases between the two ends. In DNA, the CDR3 is TGTGCCAGCAGAGCTACCGGGGAGCTGTTTTTT. Its translation is CASRATGELFF.

Notes on this clone: The same CDR3 can be traced to other DNA sequences in this sample. V gene TRBV13 combines with J gene TRBJ2-7; 8 bases match TRBD1. The junction had 3 bases not matched to a gene; V was cut back by 5 bases and J by 3 bases. In germline, CDR1 is PRHDT, CDR2 FYEKMQ (reference sequence). The CDR3 consists of 13 residues. The CDR3 DNA follows: TGTGCCAGCAGCCTCGGACAGGGCTACGAGCAGTACTTC. Protein product: CASSLGQGYEQYF.

This clone was found a few times. V is TRBV27 and J is TRBJ1-2, with D unresolved. V lost 3 bases and J 3 bases, leaving 8 bases between the germline ends. CDR1 is MNHEY and CDR2 is SMNVEV in the germline V gene (reference sequence). The CDR3 has 13 amino acids. As DNA, the CDR3 is TGTGCCAGCAGTTTCGCGGAGGACTATGGCTACACCTTC. Translating gives CASSFAEDYGYTF.

This chain links TRBV5-3 with TRBJ2-7, with D possibly being TRBD1 (5 bases). TRBV5-3 qualifies as an ORF whose function is uncertain. V gave up 10 bases and J gave up 3 bases, with 20 bases separating them. This CDR3 contains 14 residues. CDR3 amino acids: CAGPDGAVYYEQYF. CDR3 DNA: TGTGCCGGGCCGGATGGGGCGGTATACTACGAGCAGTACTTC.

This chain joins TRBV7-2 and TRBJ1-2; possibly TRBD1 for D (6 bases). The CDR3 loop spans 14 amino acids. V was clipped by 7 bases and J by 3 bases, with 15 bases between them. CDR1 and CDR2 (germline): SGHTA, FQGNSA. Here the CDR3 DNA reads TGTGCCAGCACCGTGGGGGCAATAGACTATGGCTACACCTTC. It yields the protein CASTVGAIDYGYTF.

The chain employs TRBV18 and TRBJ1-2; 7 bases are a match to TRBD1. The CDR3 spans 13 residues. V gave up 6 bases and J gave up 3 bases; unmatched junction bases: 4. CDR1 is KGHSH and CDR2 is LQKENI in the germline V gene. CDR3 sequence (DNA): TGTGCCAGCTCCCCGGGACAGTACTATGGCTACACCTTC. Amino acid sequence: CASSPGQYYGYTF.

The rearrangement uses TRBV30 and TRBJ2-2; D possibly corresponds to TRBD2 (6 bases). CDR3 length: 13 residues. Trimming cost V 5 bases and J 2 bases, with 9 bases left between them. From germline, CDR1 is GTSNPN and CDR2 SVGIG (reference sequence). The CDR3 sequence is CAWGDFNTGELFF. In nucleotides, the CDR3 is TGTGCCTGGGGGGACTTTAACACCGGGGAGCTGTTTTTT.

The rearrangement uses TRBV2 and TRBJ1-2; TRBD1 aligns across 7 bases. The germline V gene encodes CDR1 SNHLY and CDR2 FYNNEI. The V segment lost 3 bases and the J segment 2 bases; nucleotides outside the gene matches: 6. The CDR3 has 15 amino acids. The CDR3 region has the DNA TGTGCCAGCAGTGACTTAGGGGGCGAGAACTATGGCTACACCTTC. Its protein is CASSDLGGENYGYTF.

This chain uses TRBV19 with TRBJ1-2; 9 bases map to TRBD1. The germline V gene has CDR1 LNHDA and CDR2 SQIVND (reference sequence). The CDR3 is made up of 15 amino acids. The junction had 4 bases not matched to a gene; V was cut back by 3 bases and J by 2 bases. The CDR3 DNA follows: TGTGCCAGTAGTATGGGACAGGGAGGAAACTATGGCTACACCTTC. The encoded protein is CASSMGQGGNYGYTF. The full variable domain, rest sourced from reference TRBV19 and TRBJ1-2, is DGGITQSPKYLFRKEGQNVTLSCEQNLNHDAMYWYRQDPGQGLRLIYYSQIVNDFQKGDIAEGYSVSREKKESFPLTVTSAQKNPTAFYLCASSMGQGGNYGYTFGSGTRLTVV.

The chain recombines TRBV13 with TRBJ1-6, with 7 bases identical to TRBD1. Trimming removed 1 base from V and 8 bases from J; junction bases left unmatched: 5. Germline values: CDR1 PRHDT, CDR2 FYEKMQ (reference sequence). This CDR3 comprises 15 residues. CDR3 region: CASSLDEGADSPLHF. In nucleotides, the CDR3 is TGTGCCAGCAGCTTAGATGAGGGGGCTGATTCACCCCTCCACTTT.

This chain links TRBV30 with TRBJ2-6, with TRBD1 matching over 7 bases. J gave up 0 bases and V 0 bases, and 11 bases lay outside the gene matches. The germline V gene encodes CDR1 GTSNPN and CDR2 SVGIG (reference sequence). The CDR3 runs to 19 residues. In DNA form, the CDR3 reads TGTGCCTGGAGTGTACTGGGGGACAGCCTCTTCTCTGGGGCCAACGTCCTGACTTTC. Encoded protein: CAWSVLGDSLFSGANVLTF.

This clone was observed a single time. The J gene is TRBJ2-1, the V gene TRBV27; possibly TRBD2 for D (6 bases). V was clipped by 2 bases and J by 3 bases, with 8 bases between them. Germline CDR1 reads MNHEY; CDR2 reads SMNVEV (reference sequence). The CDR3 covers 14 residues. In nucleotides, the CDR3 is TGTGCCAGCAGTTTAGCGGGGTTCTACAATGAGCAGTTCTTC. Encoded protein: CASSLAGFYNEQFF.

The CDR3, as DNA: TGTGCCTTCCGGACTAGCGTGGGGGGTACGCAGTATTTT. It is translated as CAFRTSVGGTQYF. This rearrangement joins TRBV10-3 to TRBJ2-3, with TRBD2 matching 9 bases. The V gene's germline CDR1 is ENHRY and CDR2 SYGVKD. V lost 11 bases, J lost 8 bases, and 11 bases stayed unmatched. The CDR3 has 13 residues.

The chain carries TRBV2 and TRBJ1-1; 7 positions agree with TRBD1. Germline V gene lookup returns CDR1 SNHLY and CDR2 FYNNEI. This CDR3 spans 13 amino acids. V dropped 4 bases and J dropped 6; count of bases not matched to a gene: 5. CDR3 in amino acids: CASSGDRVAEAFF. DNA for the CDR3: TGTGCCAGCAGTGGCGACAGGGTTGCTGAAGCTTTCTTT.